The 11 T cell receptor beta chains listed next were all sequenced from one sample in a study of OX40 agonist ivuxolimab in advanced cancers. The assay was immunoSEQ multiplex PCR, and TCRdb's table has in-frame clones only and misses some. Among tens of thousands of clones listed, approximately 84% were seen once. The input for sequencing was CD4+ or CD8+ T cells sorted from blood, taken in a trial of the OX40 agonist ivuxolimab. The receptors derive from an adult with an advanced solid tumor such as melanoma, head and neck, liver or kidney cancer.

CDR3 loop: CASRSGGTGELFF. The CDR3 DNA reads as TGTGCCAGCAGATCAGGGGGCACCGGGGAGCTGTTTTTT. The chain couples TRBV6-1 to TRBJ2-2, with TRBD1 identical over 7 bases. CDR3 length: 13 amino acids. V was clipped by 6 bases and J by 4 bases; unmatched bases: 2. Germline-derived CDR1 and CDR2 are MNHNS and SASEGT.

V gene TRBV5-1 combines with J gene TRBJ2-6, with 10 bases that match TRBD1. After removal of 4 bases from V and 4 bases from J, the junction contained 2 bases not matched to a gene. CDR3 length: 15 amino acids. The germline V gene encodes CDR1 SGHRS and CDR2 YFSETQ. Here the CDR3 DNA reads TGCGCCAGCAGCGGGACAGGGGCCGGGGCCAACGTCCTGACTTTC. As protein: CASSGTGAGANVLTF. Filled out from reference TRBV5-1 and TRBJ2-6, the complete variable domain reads KAGVTQTPRYLIKTRGQQVTLSCSPISGHRSVSWYQQTPGQGLQFLFEYFSETQRNKGNFPGRFSGRQFSNSRSEMNVSTLELGDSALYLCASSGTGAGANVLTFGAGSRLTVL.

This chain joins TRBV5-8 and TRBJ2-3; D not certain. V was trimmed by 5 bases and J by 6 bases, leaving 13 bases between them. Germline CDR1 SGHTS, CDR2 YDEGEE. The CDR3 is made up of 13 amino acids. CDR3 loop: CASSQRLHDTQYF. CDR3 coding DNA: TGTGCCAGCAGTCAAAGGCTGCATGATACGCAGTATTTT.

The CDR3 DNA is TGCGCCAGCAGCCAGACCCCGACAGACTCTGGAAACACCATATATTTT. It codes for CASSQTPTDSGNTIYF. The chain couples TRBV4-1 to TRBJ1-3; D is perhaps TRBD1 (5 bases). The CDR3 sequence is 16 residues long. The germline V gene has CDR1 MGHRA and CDR2 YSYEKL. Trimming stripped 3 bases from V and 0 bases from J, with 12 bases between.

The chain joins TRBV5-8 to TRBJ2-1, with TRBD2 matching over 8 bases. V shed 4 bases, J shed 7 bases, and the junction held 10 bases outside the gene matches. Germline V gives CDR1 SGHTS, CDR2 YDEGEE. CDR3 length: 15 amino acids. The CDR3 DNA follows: TGTGCCAGCAGCCGAACTAGCGGCTGGGGGAATGAGCAGTTCTTC. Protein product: CASSRTSGWGNEQFF.

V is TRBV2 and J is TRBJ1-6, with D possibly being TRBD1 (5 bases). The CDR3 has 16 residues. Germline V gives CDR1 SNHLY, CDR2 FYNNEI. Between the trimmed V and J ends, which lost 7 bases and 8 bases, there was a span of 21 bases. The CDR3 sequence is CASTLPGGDAYSPLHF. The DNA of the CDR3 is TGTGCCAGCACCCTACCGGGAGGGGACGCCTATTCACCCCTCCACTTT.

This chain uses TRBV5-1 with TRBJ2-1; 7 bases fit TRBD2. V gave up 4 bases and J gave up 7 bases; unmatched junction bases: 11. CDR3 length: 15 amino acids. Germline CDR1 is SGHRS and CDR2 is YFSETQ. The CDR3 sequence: CASSVLSGTPNEQFF. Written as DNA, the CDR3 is TGCGCCAGCAGCGTTCTAAGCGGGACCCCAAATGAGCAGTTCTTC.

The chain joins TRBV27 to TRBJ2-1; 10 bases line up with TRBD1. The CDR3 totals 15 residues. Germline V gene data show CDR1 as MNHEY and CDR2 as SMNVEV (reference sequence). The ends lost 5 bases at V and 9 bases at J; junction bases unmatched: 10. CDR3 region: CASSKKTGGMVEQFF. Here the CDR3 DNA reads TGTGCCAGCAGTAAAAAGACAGGGGGCATGGTTGAGCAGTTCTTC.

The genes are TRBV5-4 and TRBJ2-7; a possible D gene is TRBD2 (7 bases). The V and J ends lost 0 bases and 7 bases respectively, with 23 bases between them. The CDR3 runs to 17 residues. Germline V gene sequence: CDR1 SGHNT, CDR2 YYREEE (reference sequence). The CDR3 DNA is TGTGCCAGCAGCTTGGGAGGCGAGGGGGGGCGTATACTGGAGCAGTACTTC. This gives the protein CASSLGGEGGRILEQYF.

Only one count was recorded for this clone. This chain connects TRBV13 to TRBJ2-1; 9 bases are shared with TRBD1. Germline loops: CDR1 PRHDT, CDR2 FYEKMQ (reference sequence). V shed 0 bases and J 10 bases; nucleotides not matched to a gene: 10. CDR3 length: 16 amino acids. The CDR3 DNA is TGTGCCAGCAGCTTAGGCCGGAGGACAGGGGAATTGGAGCAGTTCTTC. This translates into CASSLGRRTGELEQFF.

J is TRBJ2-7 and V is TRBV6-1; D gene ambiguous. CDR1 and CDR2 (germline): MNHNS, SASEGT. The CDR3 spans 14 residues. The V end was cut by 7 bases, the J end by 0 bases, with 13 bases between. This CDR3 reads CASNAGPSSYEQYF. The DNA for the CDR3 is TGTGCCAGCAACGCAGGCCCGAGCTCCTACGAGCAGTACTTC.